This T cell receptor beta chain was captured by sequencing in a study of regulatory T cells in long-lasting Graves disease (dated by TCRdb to the early 2020s). With regard to the full study: Newly diagnosed Graves' disease patients had taken antithyroid drugs for less than 3 months. Patients with persistent Graves' disease were compared with patients with newly diagnosed Graves' disease using TCR sequencing and RNA sequencing of peripheral blood. The study was conducted in China and was registered as a clinical trial. A total of about 35 samples underwent TCR sequencing, from some 13 patients with persistent Graves' disease and about 20 patients with newly diagnosed Graves' disease. Study-wide conclusions, independent of this receptor: Persistent Graves' disease patients showed lower TCR Shannon entropy and fewer highly expanded clones than newly diagnosed patients, suggesting clonal expansion. More public clonotypes were shared among persistent patients (roughly 2,900) than among newly diagnosed patients (more than 900). TRBV28, TRBJ1-2 and TRBJ2-5 were preferentially used in persistent disease, while TRBV20-1 and TRBJ2-1 were favored in newly diagnosed disease. Only the TCR beta chain was sequenced and analyzed. The authors acknowledged the small sample size as a limitation that may reduce accuracy. The study examined only peripheral blood because the primary lesion, thyroid tissue, could not be accessed.

From cysteine to phenylalanine, the CDR3 is 14 amino acids long. Only the CDR3 DNA is retained, 42 bases long and in frame from the first base. The germline V gene gives CDR1 as SGHAT and CDR2 as FQNNGV. V gives up 4 bases and J gives up 3 bases, and the segment between their germline ends measures 12 bases. Worth noting for this clonotype: Its antigen remains unidentified. No much larger clone exists at a distance of one base, and base qualities are not known.

The time point label, read with the paper, signifies: newly diagnosed GD, antithyroid drugs for less than 3 months. For both TCR sequencing and RNA sequencing, RNA was extracted from PBMCs using TRIzol. The diagnosis of Graves' disease followed American Thyroid Association guidelines. Patients were recruited from an endocrinology department in Xi'an, China. Each patient gave 7 to 9.5 milliliters of peripheral blood, collected in an EDTA anticoagulant tube. Ficoll Paque Plus density gradient separation was used to isolate PBMCs, and no further T cell sorting was done. An Agilent 2100 Bioanalyzer and agarose gel were used to check RNA quality, and a NanoDrop 2000 was used to measure RNA concentration. Library generation was performed with multiplex PCR. Sequencing was carried out with an Illumina HiSeq 4000. TCR beta libraries were built with iRepertoire HTBI primers and Arm-PCR amplification of CDR3 regions. Before sequencing, the PCR products went through gel purification. The paper's data handling went like this. Gene usage analysis of CDR3 amino acid clonotypes used the approximately 62 TRBV and 12 to 15 TRBJ segments found across samples. COPE and FqMerger were used to merge filtered high-quality paired reads into contigs. BLAST was used to align contigs to IMGT TRBV, TRBD and TRBJ reference genes, and CDR3 was defined according to IMGT. Any clonotype with a frequency above 0.1% was classified as a highly expanded clone. Shannon entropy served as the measure of repertoire diversity, while the Gini coefficient captured V-J evenness. A clonotype was considered public if more than one individual shared it. TCRdb reprocessed the public reads (quality trimming at Q25 with fastp, clone calling with MiXCR) and kept in-frame beta chains. Rows with one shared CDR3 protein collapse into an entry with the most common genes and DNA. The V and J calls and clone size come from TCRdb's table, not from the authors' own analysis. Across this sample there are about 420,000 distinct CDR3 sequences, with around 17% seen only once. Clones ranked in the top ten supply 23% of the sample.

The same sample was also used in a study of T cells in Graves' hyperthyroidism and ophthalmopathy. According to the second study: Stable Graves' hyperthyroidism was defined as no progression to ophthalmopathy during 18 months of follow-up. Hyperthyroidism patients were aged 18 to 65 years and newly diagnosed, with disease duration of less than 2 months. Patients with uncontrolled infections, other autoimmune diseases, pregnancy or lactation were excluded. Diagnoses relied on clinical symptoms, serum thyroxine and TRAb, thyroid ultrasound and orbital computed tomography. The TCR CDR3 was subjected to a first round of RT-PCR using the HTBI primer set and the Qiagen OneStep RT-PCR kit. Most expanded thyroid clonotypes (frequency above 0.001) were also found in blood, which suggests that blood repertoires may mirror thyroid immune responses. In cross-validation, a model built on a 13 V-J signature told ophthalmopathy apart from stable hyperthyroidism with approximately 90% sensitivity and about 81% specificity, and in testing the same model reached 80%/75%. In validation, progression to ophthalmopathy was predicted by the model with almost 71% sensitivity and approximately 78% specificity, a median of about 6.4 months before onset. A discovery cohort of approximately 97 patients, about 40 with Graves' ophthalmopathy and approximately 57 with stable Graves' hyperthyroidism, was used to find distinguishing TCR V-J signatures. Prospective prediction of ophthalmopathy was tested in an independent validation cohort of 18 hyperthyroidism patients and 15 to 17 patients who later progressed to ophthalmopathy. The 100 discovery patients were randomly divided into training and test sets at a 7:3 ratio. The study also compared thyroid tissue and blood T-cell repertoires from more than five Graves' hyperthyroidism patients. After blood sampling, hyperthyroidism patients were treated with methimazole at a starting dose of 30 mg daily, and ophthalmopathy patients were treated with high-dose intravenous methylprednisolone. Libraries were constructed in a second round of multiplex PCR, after which size selection and purification were carried out. The libraries were sequenced on an Illumina HiSeq2000 using paired-end 100 bp reads. Raw data were processed with SOAPnuke, discarding reads with adapters, uncalled bases, mean Phred below 15, or no exact constant-primer or identifier match. High-quality paired reads were merged with COPE v1.2.5, and unique nucleotide sequences were defined as clonotypes. Clonotypes were aligned to IMGT TRBV, TRBD and TRBJ reference segments using MiTCR v1.1. Analysis was restricted to V-J combinations with a frequency above 0.0001, which covered 99.2% of repertoires. A TCS score was defined as the ratio between F50 (clonal expansion) and ExV (chaos), using BLOSUM62-based TCRdist between CDR3 peptides within each V-J. Welch's t-statistics and random forest reduced around 510 V-J features to 10 to 15, which were used in a naive Bayes classifier (R e1071). Sample size was not statistically predetermined, and investigators were not blinded to group allocation. TCR Vbeta CDR3 sequencing of 120 to 150 peripheral blood samples (approximately 44 ophthalmopathy, 75 hyperthyroidism and around 17 progressor patients) is reported in the paper.

The receptor's source is a woman aged 18-30 years with Graves disease. Donor details come from another sample of the same person, matched by shared clones. The sequenced sample was peripheral blood mononuclear cells (PBMCs), obtained at new diagnosis, from a patient treated with antithyroid drugs. The sequence joins TRBV11-2 to TRBJ1-1, and the D gene may be TRBD1, 6 bases matching. The DNA is TGTGCCAGCAGCTCGGACAGATTAGACACTGAAGCTTTCTTT. Its protein product is CASSSDRLDTEAFF.